The 27 T cell receptor beta chains presented below share a single source sample, sequenced in a study of blood T cell repertoires in COVID-19. The repertoire was sequenced with immunoSEQ multiplex PCR; TCRdb's copy has only in-frame clones and lacks some. The table records 250,000 to 300,000 clones, around 81% of them present only once. Sequenced material: PBMCs or T cells enriched from blood (not recorded which). Receptors originate from a man aged 45-60 years who had recovered from COVID-19.

There are a few counts of this clone. This chain connects TRBV7-6 to TRBJ1-5; a possible D gene is TRBD1 (5 bases). V lost 1 base and J 2 bases, leaving 15 bases between the germline ends. The germline V gene encodes CDR1 SGHVS and CDR2 FNYEAQ. The CDR3 totals 17 residues. DNA of the CDR3: TGTGCCAGCAGCTTAGAGGAGGGGAGCTTGCGCAATCAGCCCCAGCATTTT. This encodes CASSLEEGSLRNQPQHF.

The CDR3 sequence: CASGSPQQGYTGELFF. As DNA, the CDR3 is TGTGCTAGTGGTTCCCCCCAACAGGGGTACACCGGGGAGCTGTTTTTT. The genes are TRBV12-5 and TRBJ2-2; TRBD1 agrees at 7 bases. Looked up from germline, CDR1 is LGHNT and CDR2 is FRNRAP. Trimming took 4 bases from V and 3 from J; bases not matched to a gene: 8. The CDR3 spans 16 residues.

As for this clone: The same CDR3 also results from other DNA sequences found in this sample. The J gene is TRBJ2-7, the V gene TRBV27; 10 nucleotides line up with TRBD2. Trimming took 2 bases from V and 3 from J; bases not matched to a gene: 4. Germline loops: CDR1 MNHEY, CDR2 SMNVEV (reference sequence). The CDR3 spans 15 residues. CDR3 nucleotides: TGTGCCAGCAGTTTAGGGCTAGCGGGAGTCTACGAGCAGTACTTC. It yields the protein CASSLGLAGVYEQYF.

The J gene is TRBJ2-4, the V gene TRBV19, with TRBD2 matching over 7 bases. The CDR3 sequence is 14 residues long. Germline V gene lookup returns CDR1 LNHDA and CDR2 SQIVND (reference sequence). The V segment lost 5 bases and the J segment 5 bases; nucleotides outside the gene matches: 6. DNA for the CDR3: TGTGCCAGTAGTTACGGGGGGAGTCAAAACATTCAGTACTTC. Protein sequence: CASSYGGSQNIQYF.

This chain links TRBV5-4 with TRBJ1-4, with D perhaps matching TRBD1 (6 bases). The CDR3 sequence is 15 residues long. The germline V gene has CDR1 SGHNT and CDR2 YYREEE (reference sequence). Deletions cut 4 bases from V and 5 bases from J, with 15 bases between. In DNA form, the CDR3 reads TGTGCCAGCAGCCCAACCGGGACACTAAATGAAAAACTGTTTTTT. It encodes CASSPTGTLNEKLFF.

The J gene is TRBJ1-5, the V gene TRBV15, with 9 positions matching TRBD1. Trimming took 5 bases from V and 4 from J; bases not matched to a gene: 9. Germline-derived CDR1 and CDR2 are LNHNV and YYDKDF (reference sequence). CDR3 length equals 16 residues. The CDR3 coding sequence is TGTGCCACCAGCTCCGACAGGGGGGCTGTAAATCAGCCCCAGCATTTT. Translation gives CATSSDRGAVNQPQHF.

This clone showed up just a few times. The chain links TRBV20-1 to TRBJ1-3; the D is unclear. V gave up 3 bases and J gave up 1 base, with 7 bases separating them. The CDR3 runs to 13 residues. Germline loops: CDR1 DFQATT, CDR2 SNEGSKA (reference sequence). CDR3: CSASSQSGNTIYF. For the CDR3, the DNA is TGCAGTGCTAGTTCCCAGTCTGGAAACACCATATATTTT.

This chain uses TRBV30 with TRBJ1-1; 7 positions match TRBD1. CDR3 length: 14 amino acids. V lost 8 bases and J lost 6; bases outside the gene matches: 15. Germline V gives CDR1 GTSNPN, CDR2 SVGIG (reference sequence). CDR3 amino acids: CATQKGATGAEAFF. Written as DNA, the CDR3 is TGTGCCACCCAGAAGGGGGCGACGGGGGCTGAAGCTTTCTTT.

The chain links TRBV6-4 to TRBJ2-2; TRBD1 matches at 9 bases. The CDR3 extends over 15 amino acids. Germline V lookup: CDR1 MRHNA, CDR2 SNTAGT. Germline trimming cut 2 bases from V and 6 bases from J; bases unmatched to any gene: 4. CDR3 amino acids: CASSDNRGLAGELFF. CDR3 sequence (DNA): TGTGCCAGCAGTGACAACAGGGGGCTTGCCGGGGAGCTGTTTTTT.

The chain links TRBV10-1 to TRBJ2-7; 12 bases agree with TRBD1. The V gene end was trimmed by 6 bases and the J gene end by 4 bases; junction bases not matched to a gene: 7. Per germline, CDR1 WNHNN and CDR2 SYGVQD (reference sequence). The CDR3 has 15 residues. The CDR3 bases are TGCGCCAGCAGCGACATGGGACAGGGGGCTTACGAGCAGTACTTC. Its translation is CASSDMGQGAYEQYF.

The V gene is TRBV3-1 (or the pseudogene TRBV3-2), the J gene TRBJ1-2; no firm D call. V was shortened by 1 base and J by 8 bases, with 14 bases between the two germline ends. CDR1 and CDR2 (germline): LGHDT, YNNKEL (reference sequence). This CDR3 is 14 amino acids long. CDR3 DNA: TGTGCCAGCAGCCAAGTAGAGGGAAGAGGGGGCTACACCTTC. Its translation: CASSQVEGRGGYTF.

The rearrangement links TRBV7-9 to TRBJ1-1, with TRBD1 matching over 11 bases. CDR3 size: 15 residues. V dropped 5 bases and J dropped 4; count of bases not matched to a gene: 6. CDR1 SEHNR and CDR2 FQNEAQ come from the germline V gene (reference sequence). CDR3 sequence (DNA): TGTGCCAGCAGCCTTGGACAGGGGGCAGGCACTGAAGCTTTCTTT. This sequence encodes CASSLGQGAGTEAFF.

V and J are TRBV18 and TRBJ1-2, with 8 bases aligning to TRBD1. The CDR3 consists of 14 residues. Germline CDR1 is KGHSH and CDR2 is LQKENI. V was pared by 3 bases and J by 6 bases, with 6 bases of the junction left unmatched. The CDR3 bases are TGTGCCAGCTCACCTGTGACAGGGGAGCATGGCTACACCTTC. Translation gives CASSPVTGEHGYTF.

CDR3 sequence (DNA): TGTGCCAGCAGTTTACAGGGGGCGAACACTGAAGCTTTCTTT. Protein sequence: CASSLQGANTEAFF. The chain is built from TRBV28 and TRBJ1-1; 8 nucleotides align to TRBD1. The germline gives CDR1 MDHEN, CDR2 SYDVKM. V shed 2 bases and J 1 base; nucleotides not matched to a gene: 0. The CDR3 runs to 14 residues.

This clone has only a few counts. This rearrangement joins TRBV7-3 to TRBJ2-2; 9 bases are shared with TRBD1. Germline V gene data show CDR1 as SGHTA and CDR2 as FQGTGA. This CDR3 region has 14 residues. Trimming cost V 5 bases and J 8 bases; bases outside gene matches: 6. The CDR3 DNA follows: TGTGCCAGCAGCCCTGGGACAGGGTCTGGGGAGCTGTTTTTT. It encodes CASSPGTGSGELFF.

The chain carries TRBV7-3 and TRBJ2-7; 8 bases agree with TRBD1. The CDR3 sequence is 13 residues long. CDR1 and CDR2 from the germline V gene are SGHTA and FQGTGA. The junction had 1 base not matched to a gene; V was cut back by 2 bases and J by 4 bases. The CDR3 loop is CASSLHRGYEQYF. The CDR3 DNA is TGTGCCAGCAGCTTACACAGGGGGTACGAGCAGTACTTC.

The gene calls are TRBV6-5 and TRBJ2-3; D is possibly TRBD1 (5 bases). Trimming shortened V by 6 bases and J by 0 bases, and 10 bases separated the two germline ends. Germline-derived CDR1 and CDR2 are MNHEY and SVGAGI. CDR3 length equals 14 residues. Written as DNA, the CDR3 is TGTGCCAGCAGGGGGCTTTTTAGCACAGATACGCAGTATTTT. Translating it yields CASRGLFSTDTQYF.

This clone was seen a single time. The chain links TRBV4-3 to TRBJ2-3; D is uncertain. The V and J ends lost 1 base and 10 bases respectively, with 15 bases between them. The CDR3 covers 14 residues. Germline V lookup: CDR1 LGHNA, CDR2 YSLEER. CDR3 sequence: CASSQVFKSRAQYF. The CDR3 coding sequence is TGCGCCAGCAGCCAAGTATTTAAAAGTAGAGCGCAGTATTTT.

In the case of this clone: One end of the junction varies from germline; a read error may be responsible. The gene calls are TRBV30 and TRBJ1-1, with 7 bases that match TRBD1. CDR1 and CDR2 from the germline V gene are GTSNPN and SVGIG (reference sequence). The CDR3 runs 13 residues. The CDR3 region is CAWSVQGNAEAFF. In DNA form, the CDR3 reads TGTGCCTGGAGTGTACAGGGGAACGCTGAAGCTTTCTTT.

The chain links TRBV4-2 to TRBJ2-3; 12 bases are shared with TRBD2. The CDR3 extends over 17 amino acids. The V gene end was trimmed by 4 bases and the J gene end by 6 bases; junction bases not matched to a gene: 11. From germline, CDR1 is LGHNA and CDR2 YNFKEQ. The CDR3 reads CASSLPTSGGLSDTQYF. For the CDR3, the DNA is TGTGCCAGCAGCCTCCCCACTAGCGGGGGGTTATCCGATACGCAGTATTTT.

V usage is TRBV19 and J usage is TRBJ2-4; perhaps TRBD2 as D (5 bases). V dropped 9 bases and J dropped 4 bases, with 16 bases sitting between them. This CDR3 is 14 amino acids long. Germline CDR1 LNHDA, CDR2 SQIVND (reference sequence). CDR3 coding DNA: TGTGCCAGAGGCTCGGGCCCGGGGAAAAACATTCAGTACTTC. This translates into CARGSGPGKNIQYF.

The rearrangement joins TRBV5-6 to TRBJ2-1; D may be TRBD2 (5 bases). Trimming pared 0 bases from V and 9 bases from J, leaving 7 bases between. Germline lookup yields CDR1 SGHDT and CDR2 YYEEEE. CDR3 size: 12 residues. Here the CDR3 reads CASSLVSAEQFF. The CDR3 DNA sequence: TGTGCCAGCAGCTTGGTTAGCGCTGAGCAGTTCTTC.

The chain is built from TRBV30 and TRBJ1-2, with a tentative D call TRBD1 (6 bases). The length of the CDR3 is 11 residues. Trimming stripped 3 bases from V and 6 bases from J, with 8 bases between. The V gene's germline CDR1 is GTSNPN and CDR2 SVGIG (reference sequence). This CDR3 reads CAWRQGHGYTF. CDR3 nucleotide sequence: TGTGCCTGGAGACAGGGTCATGGCTACACCTTC.

V and J are TRBV5-1 and TRBJ2-5; TRBD2 aligns across 14 bases. With V trimmed by 4 bases and J by 2 bases, 4 bases remained unmatched. Germline V gene lookup returns CDR1 SGHRS and CDR2 YFSETQ. The CDR3 loop spans 16 amino acids. The DNA of the CDR3 is TGCGCCAGCAGCACCCGACTAGCGGGGGGGCAAGAGACCCAGTACTTC. Translating it yields CASSTRLAGGQETQYF. Supplemented by reference TRBV5-1 and TRBJ2-5, the full variable domain reads KAGVTQTPRYLIKTRGQQVTLSCSPISGHRSVSWYQQTPGQGLQFLFEYFSETQRNKGNFPGRFSGRQFSNSRSEMNVSTLELGDSALYLCASSTRLAGGQETQYFGPGTRLLVL.

The chain uses TRBV9 and TRBJ1-5; 7 positions agree with TRBD1. This CDR3 contains 15 residues. Germline V gene data show CDR1 as SGDLS and CDR2 as YYNGEE. Trimming took 0 bases from V and 5 from J; bases not matched to a gene: 5. The CDR3 DNA reads as TGTGCCAGCAGCGTAGAAGGGGGCCAGGATCAGCCCCAGCATTTT. It translates to CASSVEGGQDQPQHF.

V and J are TRBV7-2 and TRBJ1-5, with D possibly being TRBD1 (6 bases). CDR3 length equals 13 residues. Germline V gives CDR1 SGHTA, CDR2 FQGNSA. V was cut by 8 bases and J by 2 bases, with 10 bases left in between. CDR3 loop: CASGGAGNQPQHF. In nucleotides, the CDR3 is TGTGCCAGCGGGGGGGCAGGCAATCAGCCCCAGCATTTT. Looking up the rest from reference TRBV7-2 and TRBJ1-5 gives the full variable domain: GAGVSQSPSNKVTEKGKDVELRCDPISGHTALYWYRQSLGQGLEFLIYFQGNSAPDKSGLPSDRFSAERTGGSVSTLTIQRTQQEDSAVYLCASGGAGNQPQHFGDGTRLSIL.

V gene TRBV18 combines with J gene TRBJ2-7, with 8 bases fitting TRBD1. Trimming at V came to 3 bases and at J to 6 bases, leaving 10 bases not matched to a gene. Germline lookup yields CDR1 KGHSH and CDR2 LQKENI. This CDR3 has 15 residues. As DNA, the CDR3 is TGTGCCAGCTCACCTGGGCAGGGGGCGCGGAGCGAGCAGTACTTC. Translation: CASSPGQGARSEQYF.